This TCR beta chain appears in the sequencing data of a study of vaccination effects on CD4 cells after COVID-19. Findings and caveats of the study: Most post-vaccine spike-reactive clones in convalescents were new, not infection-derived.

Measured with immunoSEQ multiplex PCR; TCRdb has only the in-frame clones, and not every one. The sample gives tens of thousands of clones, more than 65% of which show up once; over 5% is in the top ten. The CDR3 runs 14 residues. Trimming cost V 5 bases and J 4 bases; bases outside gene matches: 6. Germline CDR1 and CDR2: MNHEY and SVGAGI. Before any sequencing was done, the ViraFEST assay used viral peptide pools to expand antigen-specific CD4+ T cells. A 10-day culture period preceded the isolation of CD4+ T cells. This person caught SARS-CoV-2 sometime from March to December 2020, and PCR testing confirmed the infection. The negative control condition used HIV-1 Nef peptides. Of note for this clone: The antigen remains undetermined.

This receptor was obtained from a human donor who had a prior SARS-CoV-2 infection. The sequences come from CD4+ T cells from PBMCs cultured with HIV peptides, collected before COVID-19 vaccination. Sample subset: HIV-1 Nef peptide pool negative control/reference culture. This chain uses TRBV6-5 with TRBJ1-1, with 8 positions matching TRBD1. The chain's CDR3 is CASSRTGGVTEAFF. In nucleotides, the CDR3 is TGTGCCAGCAGTCGTACAGGGGGAGTCACTGAAGCTTTCTTT.